The 7 T cell receptor beta chains in this list originate from one sample, sequenced in a study of cytomegalovirus exposure and HLA in healthy donors. PCR employed 60 Vbeta and 13 Jbeta primers. Data came from immunoSEQ multiplex PCR; TCRdb stores just in-frame clones and leaves some out. Among approximately 140,000 clones listed, 70% to 80% were seen once. Sequenced material: PBMCs. Source of these receptors: a male donor in good health and CMV-seronegative.

The chain joins TRBV7-9 to TRBJ2-5; no clear D. This CDR3 is built from 11 residues. Trimming pared 3 bases from V and 4 bases from J, leaving 3 bases between. Germline loops: CDR1 SEHNR, CDR2 FQNEAQ (reference sequence). The CDR3 DNA reads TGTGCCAGCAGCTTCGGAGAGACCCAGTACTTC. It is translated as CASSFGETQYF.

The chain couples TRBV19 to TRBJ1-5; D call uncertain. This CDR3 is 14 amino acids long. Trimming took off 3 bases at V and 0 bases at J, with 6 bases between the two ends. Germline CDR1 is LNHDA and CDR2 is SQIVND (reference sequence). CDR3: CASSIGSSNQPQHF. CDR3 bases: TGTGCCAGTAGTATCGGGTCTAGCAATCAGCCCCAGCATTTT.

In regard to this clone: Other DNA sequences in this specimen translate into the identical CDR3. The chain is built from TRBV27 and TRBJ2-1, with 8 bases that match TRBD2. This CDR3 has 19 amino acids. With 3 bases clipped from V and 2 bases from J, the junction kept 15 bases outside the gene matches. Germline lookup yields CDR1 MNHEY and CDR2 SMNVEV (reference sequence). CDR3 DNA: TGTGCCAGCAGTTTGGAATTCCCCTTCTCGGGACTAGCCTACAATGAGCAGTTCTTC. Translation gives CASSLEFPFSGLAYNEQFF.

This clone appeared a single time. The chain combines TRBV7-2 with TRBJ2-3; 15 nucleotides agree with TRBD2. V trimming: 3 bases; J trimming: 7 bases; junction bases outside the gene matches: 2. The CDR3 loop spans 15 amino acids. The germline V gene encodes CDR1 SGHTA and CDR2 FQGNSA. The CDR3 region is CASSFGLAGGNTQYF. The CDR3 coding sequence is TGTGCCAGCAGCTTTGGACTAGCGGGGGGGAATACGCAGTATTTT.

The chain has TRBV5-1 and TRBJ1-1, with 7 bases lining up with TRBD1. Germline CDR1 reads SGHRS; CDR2 reads YFSETQ. Unmatched junction bases numbered 10, after V lost 4 bases and J lost 7 bases. The CDR3 sequence is 14 residues long. CDR3 sequence (DNA): TGCGCCAGCAGCGCCCTGCAGGGGGGAGGTGAAGCTTTCTTT. Translating it yields CASSALQGGGEAFF.

The V and J genes are TRBV11-2 and TRBJ1-6; a possible D gene is TRBD1 (5 bases). This CDR3 region has 16 residues. Deletions cut 5 bases from V and 4 bases from J, with 15 bases between. The germline gives CDR1 SGHAT, CDR2 FQNNGV. In DNA form, the CDR3 reads TGTGCCAGCAGCCGGACACAAGGCCATTATAATTCACCCCTCCACTTT. It is translated as CASSRTQGHYNSPLHF.

The CDR3 here is CASSQDGLGGNEQFF. Here the CDR3 DNA reads TGCGCCAGCAGCCAAGATGGGCTAGGAGGCAATGAGCAGTTCTTC. The V and J genes are TRBV4-3 and TRBJ2-1; D is perhaps TRBD2 (5 bases). Germline V gene lookup returns CDR1 LGHNA and CDR2 YSLEER. The CDR3 totals 15 residues. The V gene lost 0 bases and the J gene lost 6 bases, with 12 bases spanning the gap.